Listed here is a single T cell receptor beta chain. Clones were read by immunoSEQ multiplex PCR, and TCRdb kept only the in-frame ones, dropping some. This table has 70,000 to 95,000 clones, 70% to 85% appearing once. This sample is drawn from a study of neoadjuvant anti-PD-1 for oral cavity cancer. Sequencing was performed on PBMCs, taken before nivolumab (anti-PD-1) treatment. This clonotype originated in a person between 40 and 80 years old with oral cavity squamous cell carcinoma.

The CDR3: CASSEDRGRNTIYF. The DNA of the CDR3 is TGTGCCAGCAGTGAGGACAGGGGAAGAAACACCATATATTTT. The rearrangement uses TRBV6-1 and TRBJ1-3, with TRBD1 matching over 9 bases. Germline CDR1 reads MNHNS; CDR2 reads SASEGT. This CDR3 region has 14 residues. Trimming took 3 bases from V and 5 from J; bases not matched to a gene: 2.